This TCR beta chain is drawn from a study of breast tumors, draining lymph nodes, adjacent tissues. Study observations and caveats: The lymph node origin of tumor T cells was framed as consistent with a hypothesis, not demonstrated. Findings are consistent with lymph node origin and intratumoral expansion of most tumor T cells. Compared with lymph nodes, tumors were less diverse; compared with nontumor tissue, more.

This clonotype came up many times. The antigen is unknown. The CDR3 spans 13 residues. Germline assignment: CDR1 DFQATT and CDR2 SNEGSKA (reference sequence). MiXCR, applied by TCRdb to the multiplex PCR reads, yields one record per CDR3 protein. The table has tens of thousands of distinct CDR3 sequences, around 45% seen once. Sequencing was done on a sample of breast tumor tissue. V usage is TRBV20-1 and J usage is TRBJ1-1; 7 bases map to TRBD1. This sequence was found in a female donor with breast cancer. Some clones in this sample may be carry-over from other donors' samples. The CDR3 region is CITSQGSLTEAFF. CDR3 DNA: TGCATTACGTCACAGGGGTCTCTGACTGAAGCTTTCTTT.